This T cell receptor beta chain was sequenced for a study of blood T cells in healthy people across ages. Overall study results and limits: Naive T cell percentage and TCR beta diversity correlated strongly. A greater number of naive CD4+ cells and higher diversity distinguished long-lived donors from aged donors.

Combining a sample-barcoded 5' primer with a J-beta primer mix, a second PCR ran for about 7 to 12 cycles. TCRdb fed the 5' RACE reads into MiXCR, producing one record per CDR3 protein. The sample consists of around 780,000 distinct CDR3 sequences, approximately 24% of them appearing once. CDR3 length equals 18 residues. CDR1 is SEHNR and CDR2 is FQNEAQ in the germline V gene (reference sequence). The V gene lost 4 bases and the J gene lost 2 bases, with 22 bases spanning the gap. Worth noting for this clonotype: Its specificity is unknown.

This sample was also put to use in a study of T cells of mothers and their children. That study reports: Every mother supplied over 8 million TCR beta CDR3 reads and every child 2.5 million to 3.5 million.

This sequence was found in a boy younger than 18 in good health. What was sequenced was blood. The chain has TRBV7-9 and TRBJ2-3; D perhaps matches TRBD2 (6 bases). The CDR3 reads CASSSYLRTTRFTDTQYF. The CDR3 DNA sequence: TGTGCCAGCAGCTCTTATCTCAGGACTACCCGATTCACAGATACGCAGTATTTT. The full variable domain, completed using reference TRBV7-9 and TRBJ2-3, is DTGVSQNPRHKITKRGQNVTFRCDPISEHNRLYWYRQTLGQGPEFLTYFQNEAQLEKSRLLSDRFSAERPKGSFSTLEIQRTEQGDSAMYLCASSSYLRTTRFTDTQYFGPGTRLTVL.